This T cell receptor (beta chain) comes out of a study of T cell responses to AZD1222 COVID-19 vaccine. The study, taken as a whole, reports: Females outnumbered males among donors, who were mostly white British; clonal diversity was possibly underestimated. It was only after the peak T cell response that any repertoires were sampled. Once two AZD1222 doses were given, Spike-specific TCR breadth and depth went up.

Notes on this clone: Its antigen is unknown.

This CDR3 region has 17 residues. Losses at the gene ends were 5 bases for V and 1 base for J; bases not matched to a gene: 8. CDR1 is LGHDT and CDR2 is YNNKEL in the germline V gene (reference sequence). Clones were read by immunoSEQ multiplex PCR, and TCRdb kept only the in-frame ones, dropping some. Found here are about 150,000 clones, 88% of them singletons; the top ten hold 5% to 5.5%. This sequence originates from an adult who received the MenACWY meningococcal vaccine as a control. The chain links TRBV3-1 (or the pseudogene TRBV3-2) to TRBJ2-1; 10 bases are a match to TRBD1. The source material was peripheral blood, sampled 28 days after the second dose of the MenACWY control vaccine. CDR3 nucleotides: TGTGCCAGCAGCGCTCACCGGGACAGGGGTTCCTACAATGAGCAGTTCTTC. Amino acid sequence: CASSAHRDRGSYNEQFF.